Listed below are T cell receptor beta chains from one sample, sequenced in a study of T cell responses to AZD1222 COVID-19 vaccine. Sequencing was performed with immunoSEQ multiplex PCR; in TCRdb, only in-frame clones are kept and a portion is missing. In the table there are some 150,000 clones, about nine tenths of which are singletons. The specimen was peripheral blood, collected on day 0 of AZD1222 vaccination. The receptors come from an adult in good health. CDR3s include the opening cysteine and the closing phenylalanine or tryptophan. D genes are given only for firm matches. The size of a clone is reported for some rows only, either as once, few or many, or as a class for expanded clones.

J: TRBJ1-2; D: NA; size: NA; V: TRBV19; DNA: TGTGCCAGTAGAGGTACAGGGCCCTATGGCTACACCTTC; CDR3: CASRGTGPYGYTF
J: TRBJ1-4; D: TRBD1; size: NA; V: TRBV19; DNA: TGTGCCACAGGACAGGGCGCATTTTACGGTGATGAAAAACTGTTTTTT; CDR3: CATGQGAFYGDEKLFF
J: TRBJ2-7; D: NA; size: NA; V: TRBV13; DNA: TGTGCCAGCAGCGCCGTCTACGAGCAGTACTTC; CDR3: CASSAVYEQYF
J: TRBJ1-3; D: NA; size: NA; V: TRBV6-2/TRBV6-3; DNA: TGTGCCAGCAGTTACTCGGCAGCCTCTGGAAACACCATATATTTT; CDR3: CASSYSAASGNTIYF
J: TRBJ1-5; D: TRBD1; size: NA; V: TRBV19; DNA: TGTGCCAGTAGGCCCTCAGGGGGAACCAATCAGCCCCAGCATTTT; CDR3: CASRPSGGTNQPQHF
J: TRBJ2-3; D: NA; size: NA; V: TRBV3-1/TRBV3-2; DNA: TGTGCCAGCAGCCAGCCCAACTTGCTACGGGACACAGATACGCAGTATTTT; CDR3: CASSQPNLLRDTDTQYF
J: TRBJ2-3; D: TRBD2; size: NA; V: TRBV2; DNA: TGTGCCAGTAATGGGGGACTAGCGGGAGTTGGGGGCACAGATACGCAGTATTTT; CDR3: CASNGGLAGVGGTDTQYF
J: TRBJ2-7; D: TRBD2; size: NA; V: TRBV11-3; DNA: TGTGCCAGCAGCTTTAGCGGGAGCTACGAGCAGTACTTC; CDR3: CASSFSGSYEQYF
J: TRBJ1-3; D: NA; size: few; V: TRBV30; DNA: TGTGCCTGGGGTCGGGGCTTGGAGTCTGGAAACACCATATATTTT; CDR3: CAWGRGLESGNTIYF
J: TRBJ1-1; D: NA; size: NA; V: TRBV6-2/TRBV6-3; DNA: TGTGCCAGCAGATACAGGGCGGCGGACACTGAAGCTTTCTTT; CDR3: CASRYRAADTEAFF
J: TRBJ2-1; D: TRBD2; size: NA; V: TRBV6-4; DNA: TGTGCCAGCAGGACGGGGTCTAGCGGAACCAAGCAGTTCTTC; CDR3: CASRTGSSGTKQFF
J: TRBJ1-2; D: NA; size: NA; V: TRBV25-1; DNA: TGTGCCAGCAGTGAGCATACAGTTAACTATGGCTACACCTTC; CDR3: CASSEHTVNYGYTF
J: TRBJ2-3; D: NA; size: NA; V: TRBV7-3; DNA: TGTGCCAGCAGCGCAACCACAGATACGCAGTATTTT; CDR3: CASSATTDTQYF
J: TRBJ2-7; D: NA; size: NA; V: TRBV18; DNA: TGTGCCAGCTCACCTTCTCAGGGTTTTGTAGACGAGCAGTACTTC; CDR3: CASSPSQGFVDEQYF
J: TRBJ1-1; D: TRBD1; size: NA; V: TRBV4-1; DNA: TGCGCCAGCAGCCAACGGGAGGGGGCGCAAAGAGCTGAAGCTTTCTTT; CDR3: CASSQREGAQRAEAFF
J: TRBJ2-3; D: TRBD1; size: once; V: TRBV4-3; DNA: TGCGCCAGCAGCCAAGACCCCGGGACAGGGGGCACAGATACGCAGTATTTT; CDR3: CASSQDPGTGGTDTQYF
J: TRBJ2-1; D: TRBD2; size: many; V: TRBV6-6; DNA: TGTGCCAGCAGCACTAGCGGGGATTACAATGAGCAGTTCTTC; CDR3: CASSTSGDYNEQFF
J: TRBJ1-4; D: NA; size: NA; V: TRBV5-1; DNA: TGCGCCAGCAGCTTGACTAATGAAAAACTGTTTTTT; CDR3: CASSLTNEKLFF
J: TRBJ2-5; D: NA; size: once; V: TRBV3-1/TRBV3-2; DNA: TGTGCCAGCAGCCAAGTTTCCGGGGTACAAGAGACCCAGTACTTC; CDR3: CASSQVSGVQETQYF
J: TRBJ1-6; D: TRBD1; size: NA; V: TRBV7-9; DNA: TGTGCCAGCAGCTCGGGGGACAGGGGCAATTCACCCCTCCACTTT; CDR3: CASSSGDRGNSPLHF
J: TRBJ1-5; D: TRBD1; size: NA; V: TRBV19; DNA: TGTGCCAGTAGCCCAGGGGGTTGGGATCAGCCCCAGCATTTT; CDR3: CASSPGGWDQPQHF
J: TRBJ1-1; D: TRBD1; size: NA; V: TRBV4-2; DNA: TGTGCCAGCAGCCCGGACAGGGGGCGCAGTTGGGGGGCTGAAGCTTTCTTT; CDR3: CASSPDRGRSWGAEAFF
J: TRBJ2-5; D: NA; size: once; V: TRBV10-3; DNA: TGTGCCTCAACCGGGACCCAAGAGACCCAGTACTTC; CDR3: CASTGTQETQYF
J: TRBJ1-2; D: NA; size: NA; V: TRBV10-3; DNA: TGTGCCATCAGCCTGACGGGCCAGGGGATTGGCTACACCTTC; CDR3: CAISLTGQGIGYTF
J: TRBJ2-7; D: NA; size: NA; V: TRBV4-1; DNA: TGCGCCAGCAGCCAGGCCGATGAAACTAGGTCCGAGCAGTACTTC; CDR3: CASSQADETRSEQYF
J: TRBJ2-1; D: NA; size: NA; V: TRBV6-1; DNA: TGTGCCAGCAGTGAGTGGGCGCTAAACAATGAGCAGTTCTTC; CDR3: CASSEWALNNEQFF
J: TRBJ2-7; D: NA; size: few; V: TRBV6-1; DNA: TGTGCCAGCAGTGAACAGGGGGGAAGCTCCTACGAGCAGTACTTC; CDR3: CASSEQGGSSYEQYF
J: TRBJ1-1; D: NA; size: NA; V: TRBV11-3; DNA: TGTGCCAGCAGCTGGCGGGGAGAGAACACTGAAGCTTTCTTT; CDR3: CASSWRGENTEAFF
J: TRBJ2-6; D: NA; size: NA; V: TRBV29-1; DNA: TGCAGCGTTGGGGGGATCTCTGGGGCCAACGTCCTGACTTTC; CDR3: CSVGGISGANVLTF
J: TRBJ1-2; D: TRBD1; size: NA; V: TRBV12-5; DNA: TGTGCTAGTGATGGGGACAGGGTCCCCTCCGCGGTCTATGGCTACACCTTC; CDR3: CASDGDRVPSAVYGYTF
J: TRBJ1-2; D: TRBD1; size: NA; V: TRBV6-5; DNA: TGTGCCAGCAGGCGGACAGGGGTCGGCTATGGCTACACCTTC; CDR3: CASRRTGVGYGYTF
J: TRBJ1-3; D: TRBD1; size: NA; V: TRBV19; DNA: TGTGCCAGTAGGCGTCGACAGGGGGGAAACACCATATATTTT; CDR3: CASRRRQGGNTIYF
J: TRBJ1-1; D: NA; size: NA; V: TRBV5-1; DNA: TGCGCCAGCAGCTTGGGTCCCGTGAACACTGAAGCTTTCTTT; CDR3: CASSLGPVNTEAFF
J: TRBJ1-1; D: TRBD1; size: NA; V: TRBV6-5; DNA: TGTGCCAGCAGTAGTTGGACAGGAGGGAACACTGAAGCTTTCTTT; CDR3: CASSSWTGGNTEAFF
J: TRBJ1-1; D: NA; size: NA; V: TRBV5-1; DNA: TGCGCCAGCAGCTTGAGGCAGGGTGGGGAAACTTTCTTT; CDR3: CASSLRQGGETFF
J: TRBJ2-1; D: NA; size: NA; V: TRBV20-1; DNA: TGCAGTGCTCGCCTCCCTGATGAGCAGTTCTTC; CDR3: CSARLPDEQFF
J: TRBJ2-5; D: NA; size: NA; V: TRBV18; DNA: TGTGCCAGCTCCCCTCCGGCCCCGACCGAGACCCAGTACTTC; CDR3: CASSPPAPTETQYF
J: TRBJ1-2; D: NA; size: NA; V: TRBV5-1; DNA: TGCGCCAGCAGCTTGGCGGAGGTGAACTATGGCTACACCTTC; CDR3: CASSLAEVNYGYTF
J: TRBJ1-4; D: NA; size: NA; V: TRBV7-9; DNA: TGTGCCAGCAGGGCGGTGGCAGATTATGAAAAACTGTTTTTT; CDR3: CASRAVADYEKLFF
J: TRBJ2-5; D: NA; size: NA; V: TRBV7-2; DNA: TGTGCCAGCAGCTTATCGTGGGCTTCAGAGACCCAGTACTTC; CDR3: CASSLSWASETQYF
J: TRBJ2-1; D: TRBD2; size: NA; V: TRBV9; DNA: TGTGCCAGCAGCGTAGGGACACTAGCGGATGAGCAGTTCTTC; CDR3: CASSVGTLADEQFF
J: TRBJ1-1; D: NA; size: NA; V: TRBV28; DNA: TGTGCCAGCAGTTTTCTACAAGAGGAGGCTTTCTTT; CDR3: CASSFLQEEAFF
J: TRBJ2-5; D: TRBD1; size: NA; V: TRBV27; DNA: TGTGCCAGCAGTCCGCTGACAGGGGGTATGGCCCAGTACTTC; CDR3: CASSPLTGGMAQYF
J: TRBJ2-7; D: TRBD1; size: NA; V: TRBV2; DNA: TGTGCCAGCAGTTCGGGACAGGGGGCCTACGAGCAGTACTTC; CDR3: CASSSGQGAYEQYF
J: TRBJ1-5; D: NA; size: NA; V: TRBV10-3; DNA: TGTGCCATCAGTGGAGGCGCGGACGGTCAGCCCCAGCATTTT; CDR3: CAISGGADGQPQHF
J: TRBJ1-3; D: NA; size: once; V: TRBV18; DNA: TGTGCCAGCTCACTCCCTTCTGGAAACACCATATATTTT; CDR3: CASSLPSGNTIYF
J: TRBJ2-1; D: NA; size: NA; V: TRBV4-2; DNA: TGTGCCAGCAGCCAAGGAGGGTCCTACAATGAGCAGTTCTTC; CDR3: CASSQGGSYNEQFF
J: TRBJ1-3; D: NA; size: NA; V: TRBV2; DNA: TGTGCCAGCAGAAACAGGCTCTCTGGAAACACCATATATTTT; CDR3: CASRNRLSGNTIYF